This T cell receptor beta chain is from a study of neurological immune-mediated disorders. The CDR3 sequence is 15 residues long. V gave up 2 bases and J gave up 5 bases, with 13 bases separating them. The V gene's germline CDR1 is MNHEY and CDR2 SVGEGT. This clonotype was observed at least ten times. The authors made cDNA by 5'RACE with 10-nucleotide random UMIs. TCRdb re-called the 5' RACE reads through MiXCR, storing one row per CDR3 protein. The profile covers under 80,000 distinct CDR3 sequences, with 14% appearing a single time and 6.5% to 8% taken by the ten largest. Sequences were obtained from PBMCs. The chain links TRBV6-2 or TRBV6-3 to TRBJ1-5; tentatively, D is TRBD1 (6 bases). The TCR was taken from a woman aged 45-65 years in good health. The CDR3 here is CASSYRGDGHQPQHF. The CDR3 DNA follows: TGTGCCAGCAGTTACAGGGGGGACGGACATCAGCCCCAGCATTTT.